The 17 T cell receptor beta chains reported below all come from one sample, sequenced in a study of persistence of HIV-infected CD4 T cells. Nonspecific anti-CD3/anti-CD28 bead stimulation represents the broad CD4+ T cell repertoire. Sorting selected CD4+ T cells upregulating both CD40 ligand and CD69. The libraries were made with immunoSEQ version 4 in survey mode. Produced via immunoSEQ multiplex PCR; TCRdb's table is partial and in-frame only. The top ten clones hold under 2% of a sample with 35,000 to 50,000 clones, 90% to 95% of them seen once. These receptors have no known antigen. The sequences come from CD4+ T cells sorted from PBMCs after 18-hour stimulation, collected from a patient who received antiretroviral therapy. Source of these receptors: an adult man with HIV who was CMV-seropositive.

The V gene is TRBV27, the J gene TRBJ1-5; D gene ambiguous. Germline loops: CDR1 MNHEY, CDR2 SMNVEV (reference sequence). The CDR3 totals 15 residues. V lost 8 bases to trimming and J lost 0 bases, with 14 bases between them. CDR3 coding DNA: TGTGCCAGCCCTAAAGGGTGTTATAGCAATCAGCCCCAGCATTTT. Its translation is CASPKGCYSNQPQHF.

The rearrangement links TRBV29-1 to TRBJ2-2, with 9 bases that match TRBD1. V was pared by 7 bases and J by 7 bases, with 4 bases of the junction left unmatched. The CDR3 has 12 amino acids. Germline CDR1 and CDR2: SQVTM and ANQGSEA. The CDR3 sequence is CSAGQGGGELFF. DNA of the CDR3: TGCAGCGCGGGACAGGGCGGCGGGGAGCTGTTTTTT.

CDR3 DNA sequence: TGTGCCAGCAGCACCCCGACAGCGCATGGCTACACCTTC. Its protein product is CASSTPTAHGYTF. The V call is TRBV28, the J call TRBJ1-2, with D perhaps TRBD1 (5 bases). This CDR3 contains 13 residues. V was pared by 6 bases and J by 6 bases, with 14 bases between. CDR1 MDHEN and CDR2 SYDVKM come from the germline V gene.

The J gene is TRBJ2-3, the V gene TRBV15; tentatively, D is TRBD2 (6 bases). The germline gives CDR1 LNHNV, CDR2 YYDKDF (reference sequence). The CDR3 consists of 17 residues. The germline V and J ends were trimmed by 0 bases and 4 bases, with 17 bases remaining between them. The CDR3 sequence: CATSRDLVLEGSDTQYF. CDR3 DNA: TGTGCCACCAGCAGAGACTTAGTCTTGGAGGGGTCAGATACGCAGTATTTT.

This rearrangement joins TRBV2 to TRBJ1-4; no clear D gene. V was cut by 2 bases and J by 0 bases, with 7 bases left in between. The germline CDR1 and CDR2 sequences are SNHLY and FYNNEI. The CDR3 length is 15 residues. The CDR3 loop is CASSEWDATNEKLFF. The CDR3 coding sequence is TGTGCCAGCAGTGAATGGGATGCAACTAATGAAAAACTGTTTTTT.

This clone was found once. This chain joins TRBV10-3 and TRBJ2-5; TRBD1 matches at 11 bases. The CDR3 length is 16 residues. V was clipped by 6 bases and J by 2 bases; unmatched bases: 8. Germline lookup yields CDR1 ENHRY and CDR2 SYGVKD. The CDR3 DNA sequence: TGTGCCATCAGCCCAGGACAGGGGGCATTTCAAGAGACCCAGTACTTC. It translates to CAISPGQGAFQETQYF.

The J gene is TRBJ2-1, the V gene TRBV7-3; TRBD1 might be the D (5 bases). Germline CDR1 and CDR2: SGHTA and FQGTGA. V shed 2 bases and J shed 0 bases, with 5 bases lying between them. The CDR3 extends over 14 amino acids. CDR3 sequence: CASSLGASYNEQFF. The CDR3 region has the DNA TGTGCCAGCAGCTTAGGGGCCTCCTACAATGAGCAGTTCTTC.

The genes are TRBV5-5 and TRBJ1-4; unclear D gene. V shed 1 base and J shed 4 bases, with 5 bases lying between them. Germline assignment: CDR1 SGHKS and CDR2 YYEKEE (reference sequence). CDR3 length: 13 amino acids. In DNA, the CDR3 is TGTGCCAGCAGCTTGTTCAGTAATGAAAAACTGTTTTTT. Its protein product is CASSLFSNEKLFF.

About this clone: Other DNA sequences in the sample encode the same CDR3. The gene calls are TRBV15 and TRBJ2-2, with D perhaps TRBD2 (6 bases). Trimming took off 3 bases at V and 5 bases at J, with 10 bases between the two ends. CDR1 and CDR2 from the germline V gene are LNHNV and YYDKDF (reference sequence). The CDR3 covers 14 residues. CDR3 residues: CATSRGGGTGELFF. In DNA, the CDR3 is TGTGCCACCAGCAGGGGGGGAGGTACCGGGGAGCTGTTTTTT. Looking up the rest from reference TRBV15 and TRBJ2-2 gives the full variable domain: DAMVIQNPRYQVTQFGKPVTLSCSQTLNHNVMYWYQQKSSQAPKLLFHYYDKDFNNEADTPDNFQSRRPNTSFCFLDIRSPGLGDTAMYLCATSRGGGTGELFFGEGSRLTVL.

V usage is TRBV3-1 (or the pseudogene TRBV3-2) and J usage is TRBJ1-2, with D possibly being TRBD1 (6 bases). V was pared by 3 bases and J by 13 bases, with 15 bases between. CDR3 length equals 12 residues. Germline loops: CDR1 LGHDT, CDR2 YNNKEL (reference sequence). The CDR3 region has the DNA TGTGCCAGCAGCCATCTCGACAGGCCAAGCACCTTC. This encodes CASSHLDRPSTF.

This clone was seen only once. This chain links TRBV20-1 with TRBJ2-7, with TRBD1 matching over 8 bases. V shed 3 bases and J 6 bases; nucleotides not matched to a gene: 10. Germline-derived CDR1 and CDR2 are DFQATT and SNEGSKA (reference sequence). This CDR3 comprises 14 residues. The CDR3, as DNA: TGCAGTGCTAGTTCCCGACAGGGGTTGGCCGAGCAGTACTTC. Its translation is CSASSRQGLAEQYF.

This chain connects TRBV19 to TRBJ1-2, with TRBD1 as a possible D gene (5 bases). Trimming shortened V by 7 bases and J by 2 bases, and 17 bases separated the two germline ends. This CDR3 contains 15 residues. Germline CDR1 and CDR2: LNHDA and SQIVND (reference sequence). CDR3 DNA sequence: TGTGCCAGTACCCTACGACCGGGGCAGAACTATGGCTACACCTTC. This translates into CASTLRPGQNYGYTF.

The V gene is TRBV24-1, the J gene TRBJ1-1; D gene uncertain. CDR3 length: 14 amino acids. The V and J ends lost 6 bases and 1 base respectively, with 11 bases between them. Germline V gene data show CDR1 as KGHDR and CDR2 as SFDVKD. The CDR3 spells CATSPGVSNTEAFF. CDR3 nucleotide sequence: TGTGCCACCAGTCCTGGGGTCTCGAACACTGAAGCTTTCTTT.

This chain joins TRBV30 and TRBJ2-1; 10 nucleotides agree with TRBD2. CDR3 length: 15 amino acids. Germline lookup yields CDR1 GTSNPN and CDR2 SVGIG (reference sequence). The J segment lost 6 bases and the V segment lost 0 bases, leaving 5 bases of the junction unmatched. The CDR3 sequence is CAWSVRSGGANEQFF. The CDR3, as DNA: TGTGCCTGGAGTGTACGGAGCGGGGGGGCCAATGAGCAGTTCTTC.

The gene calls are TRBV7-8 and TRBJ1-4; maybe TRBD1 (5 bases). The V gene lost 2 bases and the J gene lost 8 bases, with 21 bases spanning the gap. Germline V gene sequence: CDR1 SGHVS, CDR2 FQNEAQ. The CDR3 consists of 17 residues. The CDR3 DNA is TGTGCCAGCAGCTTAAAAGCGGGGGTCCAAGGGGCGGAAAAACTGTTTTTT. This codes for CASSLKAGVQGAEKLFF.

This clone was picked up one time. J is TRBJ2-7 and V is TRBV7-8, with 10 bases lining up with TRBD1. The CDR3 has 13 amino acids. The germline V gene has CDR1 SGHVS and CDR2 FQNEAQ. Germline trimming cut 5 bases from V and 5 bases from J; bases unmatched to any gene: 3. The CDR3 spells CASSGTGADEQYF. As DNA, the CDR3 is TGTGCCAGCAGCGGGACAGGGGCCGACGAGCAGTACTTC.

This rearrangement joins TRBV20-1 to TRBJ2-2, with D unresolved. CDR1 DFQATT and CDR2 SNEGSKA come from the germline V gene (reference sequence). CDR3 length: 13 amino acids. V was clipped by 3 bases and J by 0 bases, with 5 bases between them. The CDR3 coding sequence is TGCAGTGCTAGTTTCTCGAACACCGGGGAGCTGTTTTTT. Protein sequence: CSASFSNTGELFF.